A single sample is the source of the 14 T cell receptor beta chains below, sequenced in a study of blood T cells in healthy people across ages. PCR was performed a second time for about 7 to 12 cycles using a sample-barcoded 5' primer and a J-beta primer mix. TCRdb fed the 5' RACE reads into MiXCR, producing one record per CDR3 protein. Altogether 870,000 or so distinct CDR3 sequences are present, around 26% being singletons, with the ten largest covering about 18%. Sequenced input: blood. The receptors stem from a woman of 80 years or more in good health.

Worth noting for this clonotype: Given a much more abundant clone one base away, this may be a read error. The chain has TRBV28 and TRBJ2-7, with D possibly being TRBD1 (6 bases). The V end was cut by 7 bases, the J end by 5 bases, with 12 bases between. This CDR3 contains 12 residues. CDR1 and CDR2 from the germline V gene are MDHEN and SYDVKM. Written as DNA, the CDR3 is TGTGCCAGCACTGACAGGCGGAACGAGCAGTACTTC. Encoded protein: CASTDRRNEQYF.

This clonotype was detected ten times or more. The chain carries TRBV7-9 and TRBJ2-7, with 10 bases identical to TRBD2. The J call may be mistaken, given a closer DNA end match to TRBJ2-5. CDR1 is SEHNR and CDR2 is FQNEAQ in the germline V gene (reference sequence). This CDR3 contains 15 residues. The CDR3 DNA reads TGTGCCAGCAGCTCTAGCGGGGGCATAGGAGAGACCCAGTACTTC. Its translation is CASSSSGGIGETQYF.

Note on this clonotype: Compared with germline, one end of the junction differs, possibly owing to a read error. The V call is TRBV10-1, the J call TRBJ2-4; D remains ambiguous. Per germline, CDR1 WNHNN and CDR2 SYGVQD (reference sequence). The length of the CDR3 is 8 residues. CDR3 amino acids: CASSEWGF. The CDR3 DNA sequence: TGCGCCAGCAGTGAGTGGGGATTC.

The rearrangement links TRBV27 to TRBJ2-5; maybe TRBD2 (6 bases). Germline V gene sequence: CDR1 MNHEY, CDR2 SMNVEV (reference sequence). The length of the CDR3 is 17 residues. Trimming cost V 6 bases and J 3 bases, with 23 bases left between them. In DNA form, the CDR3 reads TGTGCCAGCAGACGAAAGGACTACTCCCTCCTTGAAGAGACCCAGTACTTC. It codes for CASRRKDYSLLEETQYF.

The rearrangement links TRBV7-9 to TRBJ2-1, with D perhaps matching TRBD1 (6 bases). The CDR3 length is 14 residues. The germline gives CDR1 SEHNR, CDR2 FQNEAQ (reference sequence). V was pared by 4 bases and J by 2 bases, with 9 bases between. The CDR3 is CASSSEGAYNEQFF. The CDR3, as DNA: TGTGCCAGCAGCTCCGAGGGGGCCTACAATGAGCAGTTCTTC.

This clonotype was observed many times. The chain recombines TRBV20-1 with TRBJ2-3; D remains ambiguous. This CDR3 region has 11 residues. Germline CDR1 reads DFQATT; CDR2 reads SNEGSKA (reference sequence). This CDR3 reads CSFPVVDTQYF. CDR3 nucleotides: TGCAGCTTCCCCGTGGTAGATACGCAGTATTTT.

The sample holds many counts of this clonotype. The CDR3 region has the DNA TGTGCCACCAGCAGAGACCCCAGGGACAGCAGCAATCAGCCCCAGCATTTT. The encoded protein is CATSRDPRDSSNQPQHF. The V gene is TRBV15, the J gene TRBJ1-5, with TRBD1 matching 7 bases. Germline V lookup: CDR1 LNHNV, CDR2 YYDKDF (reference sequence). The CDR3 spans 17 residues. J lost 1 base, V lost 0 bases, and 6 bases had no gene match.

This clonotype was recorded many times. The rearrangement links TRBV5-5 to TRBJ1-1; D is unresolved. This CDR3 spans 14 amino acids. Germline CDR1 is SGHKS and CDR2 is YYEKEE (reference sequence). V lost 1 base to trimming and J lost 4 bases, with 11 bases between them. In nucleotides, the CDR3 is TGTGCCAGCAGCTTGTCCCCATCTGGCACTGAAGCTTTCTTT. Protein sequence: CASSLSPSGTEAFF.

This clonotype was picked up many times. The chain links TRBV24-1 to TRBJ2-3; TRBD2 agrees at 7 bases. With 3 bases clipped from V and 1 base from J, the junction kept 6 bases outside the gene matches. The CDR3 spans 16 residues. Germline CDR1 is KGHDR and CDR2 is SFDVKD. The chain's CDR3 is CATSDLGGSGTDTQYF. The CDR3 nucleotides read TGTGCCACCAGTGATCTCGGGGGGAGCGGCACAGATACGCAGTATTTT.

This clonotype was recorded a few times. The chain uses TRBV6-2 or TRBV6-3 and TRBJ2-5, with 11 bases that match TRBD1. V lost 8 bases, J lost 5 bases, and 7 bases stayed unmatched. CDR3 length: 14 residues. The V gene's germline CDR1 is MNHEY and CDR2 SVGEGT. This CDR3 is CASSWTGGAETQYF. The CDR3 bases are TGTGCCAGCTCATGGACAGGGGGCGCGGAGACCCAGTACTTC.

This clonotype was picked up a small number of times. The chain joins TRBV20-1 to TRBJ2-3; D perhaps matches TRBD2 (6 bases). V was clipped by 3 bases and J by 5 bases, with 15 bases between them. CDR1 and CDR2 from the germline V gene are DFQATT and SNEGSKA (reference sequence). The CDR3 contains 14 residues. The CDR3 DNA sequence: TGCAGTGCTAGCCCCGGGACTTTCCAAGATACGCAGTATTTT. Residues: CSASPGTFQDTQYF.

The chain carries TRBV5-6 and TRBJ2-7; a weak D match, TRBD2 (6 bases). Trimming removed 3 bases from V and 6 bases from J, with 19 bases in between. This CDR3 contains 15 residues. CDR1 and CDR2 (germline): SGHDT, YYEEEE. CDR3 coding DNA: TGTGCCAGCAGCTCCTCACTAGCCCCGAGCGCCGAGCAGTACTTC. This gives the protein CASSSSLAPSAEQYF.

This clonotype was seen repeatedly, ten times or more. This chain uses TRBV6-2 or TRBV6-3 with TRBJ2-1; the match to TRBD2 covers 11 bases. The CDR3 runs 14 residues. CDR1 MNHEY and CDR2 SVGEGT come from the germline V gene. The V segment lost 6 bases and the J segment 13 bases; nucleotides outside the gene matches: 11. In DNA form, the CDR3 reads TGTGCCAGCAGCCCCCTGAATAGCGGGGGGGCCCAGTTCTTC. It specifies CASSPLNSGGAQFF.

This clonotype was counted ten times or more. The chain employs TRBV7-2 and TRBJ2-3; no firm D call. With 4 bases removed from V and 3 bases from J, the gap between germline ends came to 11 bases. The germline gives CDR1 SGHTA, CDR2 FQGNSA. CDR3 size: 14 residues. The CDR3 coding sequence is TGTGCCAGCAGCTCTTCCCCCGGGACAGATACGCAGTATTTT. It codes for CASSSSPGTDTQYF.